Presented here are 24 T cell receptor beta chains from one specimen sequenced in a study of blood T cell repertoires in COVID-19. Some clones are missing from TCRdb's copy, which holds only in-frame ones; the method was immunoSEQ multiplex PCR. The table includes over 90,000 clones, about 86% detected once. The specimen was peripheral blood. Receptors originate from a woman between 55 and 75 years old in a cohort sampled during active or convalescent COVID-19.

This clone turned up a few times. The chain has TRBV9 and TRBJ1-2; D gene ambiguous. V shed 0 bases and J shed 3 bases, with 21 bases lying between them. The CDR3 consists of 18 residues. Germline CDR1 reads SGDLS; CDR2 reads YYNGEE. The CDR3 reads CASSVGGALGPLDYGYTF. The CDR3, as DNA: TGTGCCAGCAGCGTAGGGGGAGCCTTGGGCCCTCTAGACTATGGCTACACCTTC.

The chain recombines TRBV6-2 or TRBV6-3 with TRBJ2-7; 8 nucleotides line up with TRBD1. The V gene end was trimmed by 2 bases and the J gene end by 0 bases; junction bases not matched to a gene: 6. The CDR3 has 16 amino acids. Germline V gene lookup returns CDR1 MNHEY and CDR2 SVGEGT. The CDR3 loop reads CASSYQTGAFSYEQYF. The CDR3 DNA sequence: TGTGCCAGCAGTTACCAGACAGGGGCCTTCTCCTACGAGCAGTACTTC.

The chain has TRBV19 and TRBJ2-2; D is perhaps TRBD2 (5 bases). Trimming took off 1 base at V and 0 bases at J, with 9 bases between the two ends. The V gene's germline CDR1 is LNHDA and CDR2 SQIVND (reference sequence). The length of the CDR3 is 16 residues. This CDR3 is CASSIVAGANTGELFF. The CDR3 DNA is TGTGCCAGTAGTATAGTCGCCGGGGCGAACACCGGGGAGCTGTTTTTT.

With respect to this clone: At one end, the junction sequence differs from germline, possibly due to a read error. The chain couples TRBV5-6 to TRBJ2-7, with a weak D call TRBD1 (6 bases). CDR3 length: 14 amino acids. Germline V CDR1 and CDR2: SGHDT, YYEEEE. This chain's CDR3 is CASSPLGGAGVLDF. CDR3 DNA sequence: TGTGCCAGCAGTCCACTGGGCGGCGCAGGGGTGTTAGACTTC.

V and J are TRBV7-3 and TRBJ1-2; tentative D call: TRBD1 (6 bases). The germline V gene encodes CDR1 SGHTA and CDR2 FQGTGA. V was trimmed by 2 bases and J by 4 bases, leaving 8 bases between them. This CDR3 is built from 13 residues. The CDR3 DNA reads as TGTGCCAGCAGCTTAGAAGGGGGCTATGGCTACACCTTC. Protein: CASSLEGGYGYTF.

V and J are TRBV19 and TRBJ1-2, with D perhaps matching TRBD1 (5 bases). V lost 3 bases and J 4 bases, leaving 18 bases between the germline ends. Looked up from germline, CDR1 is LNHDA and CDR2 is SQIVND (reference sequence). The CDR3 is 16 residues long. This chain's CDR3 is CASSIGGSVPRYGYTF. CDR3 nucleotides: TGTGCCAGTAGTATCGGGGGGTCCGTTCCCCGCTATGGCTACACCTTC.

The CDR3 nucleotides are TGTGCCAGCACACCTCAGGGGGCCGGCGGCTACACCTTC. Encoded protein: CASTPQGAGGYTF. The chain uses TRBV2 and TRBJ1-2; 8 bases are a match to TRBD1. This CDR3 contains 13 residues. V was clipped by 7 bases and J by 8 bases; unmatched bases: 9. Germline lookup yields CDR1 SNHLY and CDR2 FYNNEI.

This clone was picked up one time. The chain is built from TRBV5-1 and TRBJ1-2; perhaps TRBD1 as D (6 bases). V lost 1 base and J lost 4, with 17 bases in between. Germline V gene data show CDR1 as SGHRS and CDR2 as YFSETQ. CDR3 size: 16 residues. CDR3 amino acids: CASSLPHSTGVYGYTF. Written as DNA, the CDR3 is TGCGCCAGCAGCTTGCCCCACTCGACAGGTGTCTATGGCTACACCTTC.

The chain employs TRBV5-5 and TRBJ2-2, with TRBD2 identical over 10 bases. Losses at the gene ends were 3 bases for V and 2 bases for J; bases not matched to a gene: 4. This CDR3 has 16 residues. The germline gives CDR1 SGHKS, CDR2 YYEKEE (reference sequence). For the CDR3, the DNA is TGTGCCAGCAGCTCCGGACTAGCGGCAAACACCGGGGAGCTGTTTTTT. Translation gives CASSSGLAANTGELFF.

The chain couples TRBV19 to TRBJ2-6, with D unclear. V was trimmed by 3 bases and J by 3 bases, leaving 9 bases between them. Looked up from germline, CDR1 is LNHDA and CDR2 is SQIVND (reference sequence). This CDR3 comprises 15 residues. The CDR3 spells CASSIVEVGANVLTF. The CDR3 coding sequence is TGTGCCAGTAGTATTGTAGAGGTTGGGGCCAACGTCCTGACTTTC.

The chain joins TRBV11-2 to TRBJ2-7; TRBD1 matches at 10 bases. The CDR3 is 13 amino acids. The V gene end was trimmed by 6 bases and the J gene end by 7 bases; junction bases not matched to a gene: 6. The germline V gene has CDR1 SGHAT and CDR2 FQNNGV. CDR3 protein: CASSGQGGGEQYF. The DNA of the CDR3 is TGTGCCAGCAGTGGACAGGGGGGTGGGGAGCAGTACTTC.

This clone was detected once. The V call is TRBV19, the J call TRBJ1-6; no clear D. Germline CDR1 reads LNHDA; CDR2 reads SQIVND (reference sequence). This CDR3 contains 15 residues. V lost 6 bases and J 7 bases, leaving 16 bases between the germline ends. The CDR3 bases are TGTGCCAGTAGCCCCGGGCCGAGGGTAAATTCACCCCTCCACTTT. Translating gives CASSPGPRVNSPLHF.

The chain links TRBV7-2 to TRBJ2-2; 7 bases align to TRBD1. With 6 bases clipped from V and 4 bases from J, the junction kept 8 bases outside the gene matches. The length of the CDR3 is 15 residues. From germline, CDR1 is SGHTA and CDR2 FQGNSA. The CDR3 nucleotides read TGTGCCAGCAGAGAACAGGGGCTATCCACCGGGGAGCTGTTTTTT. This gives the protein CASREQGLSTGELFF.

The genes are TRBV24-1 and TRBJ2-2, with 10 bases lining up with TRBD1. The CDR3 is made up of 16 amino acids. Germline CDR1 is KGHDR and CDR2 is SFDVKD. V was clipped by 7 bases and J by 7 bases; unmatched bases: 11. This CDR3 is CATSLSGTGAIGELFF. The DNA for the CDR3 is TGTGCCACCAGCCTCTCCGGGACAGGGGCAATCGGGGAGCTGTTTTTT.

The chain uses TRBV7-9 and TRBJ1-6, with a possible D match to TRBD1 (5 bases). This CDR3 is 15 amino acids long. The germline V and J ends were trimmed by 4 bases and 7 bases, with 14 bases remaining between them. From germline, CDR1 is SEHNR and CDR2 FQNEAQ (reference sequence). Here the CDR3 DNA reads TGTGCCAGCAGCTCTACAGGAGGGGTAAATTCACCCCTCCACTTT. Translating it yields CASSSTGGVNSPLHF. The full variable domain, completed using reference TRBV7-9 and TRBJ1-6, is DTGVSQNPRHKITKRGQNVTFRCDPISEHNRLYWYRQTLGQGPEFLTYFQNEAQLEKSRLLSDRFSAERPKGSFSTLEIQRTEQGDSAMYLCASSSTGGVNSPLHFGNGTRLTVT.

The chain employs TRBV5-6 and TRBJ2-1; 8 bases map to TRBD1. The V gene end was trimmed by 0 bases and the J gene end by 4 bases; junction bases not matched to a gene: 3. The CDR3 is made up of 15 amino acids. Germline V gene lookup returns CDR1 SGHDT and CDR2 YYEEEE. The CDR3 DNA reads TGTGCCAGCAGCTTGGCAGGGGGCGGGTACAATGAGCAGTTCTTC. This gives the protein CASSLAGGGYNEQFF.

The chain employs TRBV19 and TRBJ1-2, with D perhaps matching TRBD1 (6 bases). The CDR3 sequence is 17 residues long. V was shortened by 3 bases and J by 4 bases, with 21 bases between the two germline ends. CDR1 LNHDA and CDR2 SQIVND come from the germline V gene (reference sequence). CDR3 sequence: CASSINRDGAGLYGYTF. CDR3 DNA sequence: TGTGCCAGTAGTATCAACAGGGATGGTGCTGGGCTCTATGGCTACACCTTC.

This rearrangement joins TRBV3-1 (or the pseudogene TRBV3-2) to TRBJ2-3; 7 positions match TRBD2. The junction had 8 bases not matched to a gene; V was cut back by 1 base and J by 4 bases. There are 16 residues in the CDR3. The germline V gene encodes CDR1 LGHDT and CDR2 YNNKEL (reference sequence). The CDR3 nucleotides read TGTGCCAGCAGCCAAGGAAACGTCCGGGAGGCAGATACGCAGTATTTT. Translation: CASSQGNVREADTQYF.

This rearrangement joins TRBV6-5 to TRBJ2-2, with D possibly matching TRBD2 (5 bases). The CDR3 loop spans 12 amino acids. Germline V gives CDR1 MNHEY, CDR2 SVGAGI. The ends were cut back, 4 bases at V and 8 bases at J, with 8 bases in the middle. The CDR3 is CASSLLVGELFF. The CDR3 DNA sequence: TGTGCCAGCAGTTTACTAGTTGGGGAGCTGTTTTTT.

The chain recombines TRBV5-6 with TRBJ2-7; 7 bases are a match to TRBD2. CDR3 length: 13 amino acids. CDR1 and CDR2 from the germline V gene are SGHDT and YYEEEE. V was pared by 2 bases and J by 3 bases, with 2 bases of the junction left unmatched. The CDR3 coding sequence is TGTGCCAGCAGCTTTGGACTAGACTACGAGCAGTACTTC. Protein product: CASSFGLDYEQYF. The full variable domain, with the rest looked up from reference TRBV5-6 and TRBJ2-7, is DAGVTQSPTHLIKTRGQQVTLRCSPKSGHDTVSWYQQALGQGPQFIFQYYEEEERQRGNFPDRFSGHQFPNYSSELNVNALLLGDSALYLCASSFGLDYEQYFGPGTRLTVT.

The chain has TRBV5-6 and TRBJ1-1; a possible D gene is TRBD1 (6 bases). CDR1 and CDR2 from the germline V gene are SGHDT and YYEEEE. This CDR3 has 13 amino acids. V lost 4 bases to trimming and J lost 1 base, with 8 bases between them. CDR3: CASSRGGNTEAFF. As DNA, the CDR3 is TGTGCCAGCAGCCGAGGGGGGAACACTGAAGCTTTCTTT.

V is TRBV7-8 and J is TRBJ2-2; no clear D gene. CDR3 size: 15 residues. Germline V gives CDR1 SGHVS, CDR2 FQNEAQ. V was shortened by 5 bases and J by 2 bases, with 12 bases between the two germline ends. The CDR3 DNA sequence: TGTGCCAGCAGCCCCAGCGTGTCAAACACCGGGGAGCTGTTTTTT. This sequence encodes CASSPSVSNTGELFF.

J is TRBJ2-1 and V is TRBV7-3, with 7 bases lining up with TRBD1. Germline V lookup: CDR1 SGHTA, CDR2 FQGTGA. The CDR3 is made up of 13 amino acids. Losses at the gene ends were 5 bases for V and 13 bases for J; bases not matched to a gene: 11. The CDR3 protein is CASSPRQGLGQFF. For the CDR3, the DNA is TGTGCCAGCAGCCCGAGACAGGGCCTCGGTCAGTTCTTC.

In this sample, this clone turned up a few times. The rearrangement uses TRBV4-2 and TRBJ2-3; possibly TRBD2 for D (6 bases). The CDR3 has 15 amino acids. Germline lookup yields CDR1 LGHNA and CDR2 YNFKEQ. V lost 4 bases and J 0 bases, leaving 11 bases between the germline ends. In DNA form, the CDR3 reads TGTGCCAGCAGCCTCGGGGAGGCTAGCACAGATACGCAGTATTTT. Translating it yields CASSLGEASTDTQYF.